The 18 T cell receptor beta chains listed next were all sequenced from one sample in a study of blood T cell repertoires in COVID-19. TCRdb's table, derived via immunoSEQ multiplex PCR, lists solely in-frame clones and lacks some. Of some 270,000 clones listed, around 90% are singletons. The sequencing input was PBMCs or T cells enriched from blood (not recorded which). These receptors were taken from a woman aged 25 to 39 with acute COVID-19.

This chain joins TRBV5-5 and TRBJ2-3, with TRBD1 matching over 9 bases. V lost 2 bases, J lost 3 bases, and 7 bases stayed unmatched. Germline V gene sequence: CDR1 SGHKS, CDR2 YYEKEE (reference sequence). This CDR3 region has 16 residues. The chain's CDR3 is CASSLQGALSTDTQYF. CDR3 DNA sequence: TGTGCCAGCAGCTTACAGGGGGCATTATCGACAGATACGCAGTATTTT.

V is TRBV20-1 and J is TRBJ2-7; D remains ambiguous. The CDR3 length is 10 residues. Germline-derived CDR1 and CDR2 are DFQATT and SNEGSKA (reference sequence). V was cut by 3 bases and J by 9 bases, with 9 bases left in between. CDR3 nucleotide sequence: TGCAGTGCTAGGGGCTTTGTGCAGTACTTC. Translated, it gives CSARGFVQYF.

The CDR3 sequence: CASSLATGGENIQYF. The DNA for the CDR3 is TGCGCCAGCAGCTTGGCCACAGGGGGCGAAAACATTCAGTACTTC. This rearrangement joins TRBV5-1 to TRBJ2-4; TRBD1 agrees at 9 bases. This CDR3 has 15 amino acids. Unmatched junction bases numbered 3, after V lost 0 bases and J lost 5 bases. Germline CDR1 reads SGHRS; CDR2 reads YFSETQ.

The rearrangement joins TRBV18 to TRBJ2-3; TRBD2 aligns across 8 bases. Looked up from germline, CDR1 is KGHSH and CDR2 is LQKENI. CDR3 length: 16 amino acids. V trimming: 3 bases; J trimming: 0 bases; junction bases outside the gene matches: 5. CDR3 nucleotides: TGTGCCAGCTCACCCAGAGCGGGAGAGAGCACAGATACGCAGTATTTT. Protein: CASSPRAGESTDTQYF.

This clone was seen only once. The chain couples TRBV2 to TRBJ1-4; 7 bases align to TRBD1. The germline V gene encodes CDR1 SNHLY and CDR2 FYNNEI. CDR3 length: 16 residues. The V and J ends lost 6 bases and 5 bases, in that order; junction bases with no gene match: 12. In DNA form, the CDR3 reads TGTGCCAGCAGAGGATTTACAGGGGACCTAAATGAAAAACTGTTTTTT. Translated: CASRGFTGDLNEKLFF.

The chain recombines TRBV28 with TRBJ2-7, with 7 bases aligning to TRBD1. The trim removed 6 bases at V and 4 bases at J, leaving 12 bases unmatched. CDR1 and CDR2 from the germline V gene are MDHEN and SYDVKM. CDR3 length: 15 amino acids. The CDR3 DNA is TGTGCCAGCAGCTCTCGGACAGGAAATAGGTACGAGCAGTACTTC. Residues: CASSSRTGNRYEQYF. The whole variable domain, filled in from reference TRBV28 and TRBJ2-7, reads DVKVTQSSRYLVKRTGEKVFLECVQDMDHENMFWYRQDPGLGLRLIYFSYDVKMKEKGDIPEGYSVSREKKERFSLILESASTNQTSMYLCASSSRTGNRYEQYFGPGTRLTVT.

J is TRBJ2-3 and V is TRBV5-1; TRBD1 might be the D (5 bases). The V end lost 6 bases, the J end lost 0 bases, and 14 bases lay between the germline ends. The CDR3 spans 15 residues. In germline, CDR1 is SGHRS, CDR2 YFSETQ. CDR3 coding DNA: TGCGCCAGCACAATCCAGGGTTCTAGCACAGATACGCAGTATTTT. Amino acids: CASTIQGSSTDTQYF.

The CDR3 spells CASSQETGTSASSYEQYF. The CDR3 DNA follows: TGTGCCAGCAGCCAAGAGACCGGGACTAGCGCTTCATCCTACGAGCAGTACTTC. The chain has TRBV3-1 (or the pseudogene TRBV3-2) and TRBJ2-7, with 10 bases fitting TRBD2. CDR1 is LGHDT and CDR2 is YNNKEL in the germline V gene (reference sequence). The CDR3 contains 18 residues. J lost 1 base, V lost 0 bases, and 9 bases had no gene match.

This sequence joins TRBV5-1 and TRBJ2-4; D unclear. The CDR3 length is 15 residues. The germline CDR1 and CDR2 sequences are SGHRS and YFSETQ. The V end was cut by 1 base, the J end by 1 base, with 9 bases between. The CDR3 loop is CASSLFSEAKNIQYF. Here the CDR3 DNA reads TGCGCCAGCAGCTTGTTTTCGGAGGCCAAAAACATTCAGTACTTC.

This clone appeared once. J is TRBJ1-5 and V is TRBV28; TRBD1 matches 8 bases. CDR1 MDHEN and CDR2 SYDVKM come from the germline V gene. The J segment lost 0 bases and the V segment lost 7 bases, leaving 5 bases of the junction unmatched. This CDR3 spans 15 amino acids. Written as DNA, the CDR3 is TGTGCCAGCAATACAGGGGGTGTTAGCAATCAGCCCCAGCATTTT. This sequence encodes CASNTGGVSNQPQHF.

This chain uses TRBV24-1 with TRBJ2-7, with D perhaps TRBD1 (6 bases). Germline loops: CDR1 KGHDR, CDR2 SFDVKD. The CDR3 extends over 18 amino acids. Trimming left V 2 bases short and J 4 bases short, with 23 bases between. This chain's CDR3 is CATSDSGGLGQGPYEQYF. DNA for the CDR3: TGTGCCACCAGTGATTCAGGCGGGCTCGGGCAGGGGCCTTACGAGCAGTACTTC.

The J gene is TRBJ2-2, the V gene TRBV7-9; a possible D gene is TRBD1 (6 bases). CDR1 and CDR2 (germline): SEHNR, FQNEAQ (reference sequence). This CDR3 is built from 15 residues. Trimming stripped 4 bases from V and 2 bases from J, with 11 bases between. The CDR3 DNA sequence: TGTGCCAGCAGCTCATACAGGGTAAACACCGGGGAGCTGTTTTTT. Its protein is CASSSYRVNTGELFF. Using reference TRBV7-9 and TRBJ2-2 for the parts outside the CDR3, the full variable domain is DTGVSQNPRHKITKRGQNVTFRCDPISEHNRLYWYRQTLGQGPEFLTYFQNEAQLEKSRLLSDRFSAERPKGSFSTLEIQRTEQGDSAMYLCASSSYRVNTGELFFGEGSRLTVL.

The rearrangement links TRBV10-3 to TRBJ2-7; 7 bases agree with TRBD1. Looked up from germline, CDR1 is ENHRY and CDR2 is SYGVKD. The CDR3 has 12 amino acids. J lost 2 bases, V lost 6 bases, and 1 base had no gene match. The CDR3 loop is CAIRQGAYEQYF. CDR3 DNA: TGTGCCATCAGGCAGGGGGCCTACGAGCAGTACTTC.

This clone was seen only a few times. In nucleotides, the CDR3 is TGTGCCAGCTCACCACCGGGGGGATTCGGGGAGACCCAGTACTTC. This translates into CASSPPGGFGETQYF. The rearrangement uses TRBV18 and TRBJ2-5, with D maybe TRBD2 (6 bases). This CDR3 is 15 amino acids long. V gave up 0 bases and J gave up 5 bases, with 13 bases separating them. The germline CDR1 and CDR2 sequences are KGHSH and LQKENI.

V gene TRBV27 combines with J gene TRBJ2-7, with TRBD2 matching 9 bases. J was trimmed by 3 bases and V by 0 bases; bases with no gene match: 3. The germline CDR1 and CDR2 sequences are MNHEY and SMNVEV (reference sequence). The CDR3 runs 15 residues. In DNA form, the CDR3 reads TGTGCCAGCAGTTTATCTAGCGGGGGAAACTACGAGCAGTACTTC. Encoded protein: CASSLSSGGNYEQYF.

The chain is built from TRBV6-2 or TRBV6-3 and TRBJ2-7; D is uncertain. Per germline, CDR1 MNHEY and CDR2 SVGEGT. The CDR3 is made up of 15 amino acids. With 2 bases removed from V and 2 bases from J, the gap between germline ends came to 13 bases. DNA of the CDR3: TGTGCCAGCAGTTACGGCAGGAACAATACCTACGAGCAGTACTTC. It is translated as CASSYGRNNTYEQYF.

The genes are TRBV27 and TRBJ2-7, with D tentatively TRBD2 (6 bases). CDR1 and CDR2 (germline): MNHEY, SMNVEV (reference sequence). The CDR3 contains 14 residues. V dropped 3 bases and J dropped 4 bases, with 13 bases sitting between them. The CDR3 region is CASSFLGGSYEQYF. The CDR3 region has the DNA TGTGCCAGCAGTTTTCTCGGGGGATCGTACGAGCAGTACTTC.

This clone was observed once. The chain uses TRBV7-2 and TRBJ1-6; 7 nucleotides agree with TRBD1. Per germline, CDR1 SGHTA and CDR2 FQGNSA. J gave up 7 bases and V 7 bases, and 7 bases lay outside the gene matches. This CDR3 has 14 residues. CDR3 residues: CASTLRDRNSPLHF. The DNA of the CDR3 is TGTGCCAGCACCCTCCGGGACAGAAATTCACCCCTCCACTTT.